The 4 T cell receptor beta chains given below trace back to one sample, sequenced in a study of Tregs in tolerant kidney transplant recipients. Assay: immunoSEQ multiplex PCR; the TCRdb copy retains only in-frame clones and omits some. The table shows 100,000 to 150,000 clones, with roughly nine tenths occurring only once. The specimen was CD4+ T cells from blood. These receptors were taken from a human donor in good health.

This rearrangement joins TRBV14 to TRBJ2-5, with unresolved D. This CDR3 has 18 residues. The V gene lost 2 bases and the J gene lost 0 bases, with 19 bases spanning the gap. In germline, CDR1 is SGHDN, CDR2 FVKESK. CDR3 coding DNA: TGTGCCAGCAGCCAAAAGAGGCATCACGGAATTTACCAAGAGACCCAGTACTTC. It specifies CASSQKRHHGIYQETQYF.

The chain joins TRBV27 to TRBJ2-3; the D gene is possibly TRBD1 (6 bases). V lost 6 bases and J lost 4, with 14 bases in between. Germline lookup yields CDR1 MNHEY and CDR2 SMNVEV (reference sequence). The CDR3 contains 14 residues. The CDR3 spells CASSTGMGADTQYF. The CDR3 bases are TGTGCCAGCAGCACAGGGATGGGGGCAGATACGCAGTATTTT.

The chain employs TRBV7-2 and TRBJ2-7; D possibly uses TRBD1 or TRBD2 (5 bases each). V dropped 6 bases and J dropped 5 bases, with 14 bases sitting between them. Germline V gene lookup returns CDR1 SGHTA and CDR2 FQGNSA. This CDR3 comprises 13 residues. CDR3 region: CASRLGRDHEQYF. Written as DNA, the CDR3 is TGTGCCAGCAGATTGGGCAGGGACCACGAGCAGTACTTC. Full variable domain (outside the CDR3, taken from reference TRBV7-2 and TRBJ2-7): GAGVSQSPSNKVTEKGKDVELRCDPISGHTALYWYRQSLGQGLEFLIYFQGNSAPDKSGLPSDRFSAERTGGSVSTLTIQRTQQEDSAVYLCASRLGRDHEQYFGPGTRLTVT.

The J gene is TRBJ2-3, the V gene TRBV4-1; D gene uncertain. Germline CDR1 MGHRA, CDR2 YSYEKL. V was cut by 7 bases and J by 3 bases, with 14 bases left in between. CDR3 size: 14 residues. CDR3 sequence (DNA): TGCGCCAGCACCTTAGGTCCCCGGACAGATACGCAGTATTTT. Translating gives CASTLGPRTDTQYF.